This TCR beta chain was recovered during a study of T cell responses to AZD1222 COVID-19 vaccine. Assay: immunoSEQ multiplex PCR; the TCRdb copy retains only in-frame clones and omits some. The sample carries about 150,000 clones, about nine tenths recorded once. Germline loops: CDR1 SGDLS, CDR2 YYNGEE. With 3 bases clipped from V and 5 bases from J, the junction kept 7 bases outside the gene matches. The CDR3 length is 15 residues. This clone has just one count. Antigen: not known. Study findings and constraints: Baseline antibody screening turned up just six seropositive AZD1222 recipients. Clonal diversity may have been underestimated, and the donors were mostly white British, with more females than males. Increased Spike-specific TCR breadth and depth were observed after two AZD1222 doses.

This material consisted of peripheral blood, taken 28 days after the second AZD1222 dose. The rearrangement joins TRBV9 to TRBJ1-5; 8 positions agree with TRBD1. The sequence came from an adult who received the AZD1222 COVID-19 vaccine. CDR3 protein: CASSAGGQDDQPQHF. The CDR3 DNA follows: TGTGCCAGCAGCGCGGGGGGACAGGATGATCAGCCCCAGCATTTT.